A selection of T cell receptor beta chains follows, all from one sample in a study of blood T cell repertoires in COVID-19. This table comes from immunoSEQ multiplex PCR, and its TCRdb copy is limited to in-frame clones, with some not included. This sample yields under 250,000 clones, of which 88% are seen a single time; around 3.8% belongs to the top ten. The specimen sequenced was PBMCs or T cells enriched from blood (not recorded which). The receptor source for this set is a woman in her thirties who had been exposed to COVID-19. CDR3s include the opening cysteine and the closing phenylalanine or tryptophan. D genes are given only for firm matches. Clone size is not always given. Where it is, it says once, few, many or a class for expanded clones.

clone_size: .
v_call: TRBV4-1
d_call: TRBD2
j_call: TRBJ2-2
cdr3_aa: CASSRGTSGLSRNTGELFF
cdr3_nt: TGCGCCAGCAGTAGAGGGACTAGCGGGCTGAGCCGCAACACCGGGGAGCTGTTTTTT

clone_size: .
v_call: TRBV10-1
d_call: .
j_call: TRBJ2-2
cdr3_aa: CASSGTATGELFF
cdr3_nt: TGCGCCAGCAGTGGGACAGCTACCGGGGAGCTGTTTTTT

clone_size: .
v_call: TRBV7-9
d_call: .
j_call: TRBJ1-1
cdr3_aa: CASSYPTGVGTEAFF
cdr3_nt: TGTGCCAGCAGTTACCCGACGGGGGTTGGGACTGAAGCTTTCTTT

clone_size: .
v_call: TRBV28
d_call: TRBD1
j_call: TRBJ2-1
cdr3_aa: CASSLRDRGYNEQFF
cdr3_nt: TGTGCCAGCAGTCTCCGGGACAGGGGCTACAATGAGCAGTTCTTC

clone_size: .
v_call: TRBV11-2
d_call: TRBD1
j_call: TRBJ1-2
cdr3_aa: CASSVGQGYGYTF
cdr3_nt: TGTGCCAGCAGCGTAGGACAGGGCTATGGCTACACCTTC

clone_size: .
v_call: TRBV6-5
d_call: TRBD1
j_call: TRBJ1-2
cdr3_aa: CASSYIGTGGYGYTF
cdr3_nt: TGTGCCAGCAGTTATATAGGGACAGGTGGCTATGGCTACACCTTC

clone_size: .
v_call: TRBV28
d_call: .
j_call: TRBJ2-1
cdr3_aa: CASSHLVYEQFF
cdr3_nt: TGTGCCAGCAGCCACCTAGTGTATGAGCAGTTCTTC

clone_size: .
v_call: TRBV28
d_call: TRBD1
j_call: TRBJ1-2
cdr3_aa: CASSMTGGGYGYTF
cdr3_nt: TGTGCCAGCAGTATGACAGGGGGAGGTTATGGCTACACCTTC

clone_size: .
v_call: TRBV28
d_call: .
j_call: TRBJ1-6
cdr3_aa: CASSLSGLNSPLHF
cdr3_nt: TGTGCCAGCAGTTTAAGCGGGTTAAATTCACCCCTCCACTTT

clone_size: .
v_call: TRBV29-1
d_call: TRBD2
j_call: TRBJ2-1
cdr3_aa: CSSRLAGGYNEQFF
cdr3_nt: TGCAGCTCCAGACTAGCGGGAGGGTACAATGAGCAGTTCTTC

clone_size: few
v_call: TRBV19
d_call: .
j_call: TRBJ2-3
cdr3_aa: CASSRWRSTDTQYF
cdr3_nt: TGTGCCAGTAGTAGATGGCGGTCCACAGATACGCAGTATTTT

clone_size: .
v_call: TRBV2
d_call: .
j_call: TRBJ2-7
cdr3_aa: CASRDEQDEQYF
cdr3_nt: TGTGCCAGCAGGGATGAACAGGACGAGCAGTACTTC

clone_size: .
v_call: TRBV19
d_call: .
j_call: TRBJ2-3
cdr3_aa: CASSMKLAPGTQYF
cdr3_nt: TGTGCCAGTAGTATGAAACTAGCCCCGGGGACGCAGTATTTT

clone_size: .
v_call: TRBV6-1
d_call: TRBD1
j_call: TRBJ1-5
cdr3_aa: CASSEATGGGGSNQPQHF
cdr3_nt: TGTGCCAGCAGTGAAGCTACAGGGGGCGGGGGGAGCAATCAGCCCCAGCATTTT

clone_size: few
v_call: TRBV9
d_call: .
j_call: TRBJ2-1
cdr3_aa: CASSPTAFSYNEQFF
cdr3_nt: TGTGCCAGCAGCCCTACCGCCTTCTCCTACAATGAGCAGTTCTTC

clone_size: .
v_call: TRBV5-1
d_call: TRBD1
j_call: TRBJ1-2
cdr3_aa: CASSLEWRDSSSPRYYGYTF
cdr3_nt: TGCGCCAGCAGCTTGGAGTGGCGGGACAGCTCAAGCCCTCGTTACTATGGCTACACCTTC

clone_size: .
v_call: TRBV5-1
d_call: .
j_call: TRBJ1-1
cdr3_aa: CASSSRGNTEAFF
cdr3_nt: TGCGCCAGCAGCTCCAGGGGTAACACTGAAGCTTTCTTT

clone_size: once
v_call: TRBV6-5
d_call: TRBD1
j_call: TRBJ1-1
cdr3_aa: CASSPTGQGWTEAFF
cdr3_nt: TGTGCCAGCAGCCCCACCGGACAGGGGTGGACTGAAGCTTTCTTT

clone_size: few
v_call: TRBV28
d_call: .
j_call: TRBJ1-2
cdr3_aa: CASSLDRFLGYTF
cdr3_nt: TGTGCCAGCAGCCTCGACAGGTTTTTGGGCTACACCTTC

clone_size: .
v_call: TRBV7-9
d_call: .
j_call: TRBJ1-1
cdr3_aa: CASSLGRNTEAFF
cdr3_nt: TGTGCCAGCAGCTTAGGCAGGAACACTGAAGCTTTCTTT

clone_size: .
v_call: TRBV10-3
d_call: .
j_call: TRBJ2-3
cdr3_aa: CAISGLVGGTDTQYF
cdr3_nt: TGTGCCATCAGTGGACTAGTGGGGGGCACAGATACGCAGTATTTT

clone_size: .
v_call: TRBV7-7
d_call: TRBD1
j_call: TRBJ2-5
cdr3_aa: CASSSSTGGLETQYF
cdr3_nt: TGTGCTAGCAGCTCCTCGACAGGGGGCCTGGAGACCCAGTACTTC

clone_size: .
v_call: TRBV19
d_call: TRBD1
j_call: TRBJ1-2
cdr3_aa: CATYDRQGRYGYTF
cdr3_nt: TGTGCCACCTACGACAGACAGGGTCGTTATGGCTACACCTTC

clone_size: .
v_call: TRBV27
d_call: .
j_call: TRBJ2-1
cdr3_aa: CASSLYNEQFF
cdr3_nt: TGTGCCAGCAGTCTATACAATGAGCAGTTCTTC

clone_size: .
v_call: TRBV12-5
d_call: .
j_call: TRBJ2-1
cdr3_aa: CASGLLVEQISYNEQFF
cdr3_nt: TGTGCTAGTGGTTTGCTAGTCGAACAAATTTCCTACAATGAGCAGTTCTTC

clone_size: .
v_call: TRBV6-5
d_call: TRBD2
j_call: TRBJ2-7
cdr3_aa: CASSYLAGSSYEQYF
cdr3_nt: TGTGCCAGCAGTTACCTAGCGGGTAGCTCCTACGAGCAGTACTTC

clone_size: .
v_call: TRBV6-5
d_call: TRBD2
j_call: TRBJ2-7
cdr3_aa: CASSYFGGGDQYF
cdr3_nt: TGTGCCAGCAGTTACTTTGGGGGGGGAGACCAGTACTTC

clone_size: .
v_call: TRBV3-1/TRBV3-2
d_call: .
j_call: TRBJ2-5
cdr3_aa: CASSQNPPGEETQYF
cdr3_nt: TGTGCCAGCAGCCAAAATCCCCCGGGAGAAGAGACCCAGTACTTC

clone_size: few
v_call: TRBV28
d_call: .
j_call: TRBJ1-2
cdr3_aa: CASSLGSTNYGYTF
cdr3_nt: TGTGCCAGCAGTTTGGGCAGCACTAACTATGGCTACACCTTC

clone_size: .
v_call: TRBV7-9
d_call: .
j_call: TRBJ2-7
cdr3_aa: CASSLGGRSSYEQYF
cdr3_nt: TGTGCCAGCAGCTTAGGTGGCCGGAGCTCCTACGAGCAGTACTTC

clone_size: .
v_call: TRBV29-1
d_call: .
j_call: TRBJ2-2
cdr3_aa: CSVVFTGVNTGELFF
cdr3_nt: TGCAGCGTTGTTTTTACGGGAGTAAACACCGGGGAGCTGTTTTTT

clone_size: once
v_call: TRBV30
d_call: .
j_call: TRBJ1-1
cdr3_aa: CAWSGFQGRGGTEAFF
cdr3_nt: TGTGCCTGGAGTGGGTTCCAGGGTCGCGGGGGCACTGAAGCTTTCTTT

clone_size: .
v_call: TRBV19
d_call: .
j_call: TRBJ2-7
cdr3_aa: CASSMGRGWVYEQYF
cdr3_nt: TGTGCCAGTAGTATGGGGAGAGGCTGGGTTTACGAGCAGTACTTC

clone_size: .
v_call: TRBV5-4
d_call: .
j_call: TRBJ1-2
cdr3_aa: CASSLDGVWVGYTF
cdr3_nt: TGTGCCAGCAGCTTGGACGGGGTTTGGGTCGGCTACACCTTC

clone_size: few
v_call: TRBV5-4
d_call: .
j_call: TRBJ2-1
cdr3_aa: CASSWRTDTYNEQFF
cdr3_nt: TGTGCCAGCAGCTGGAGGACAGATACCTACAATGAGCAGTTCTTC

clone_size: .
v_call: TRBV11-3
d_call: .
j_call: TRBJ2-2
cdr3_aa: CASSYRSASGPVGTGELFF
cdr3_nt: TGTGCCAGCAGCTATCGGTCCGCCAGCGGCCCCGTTGGAACCGGGGAGCTGTTTTTT

clone_size: medium-sized
v_call: TRBV7-9
d_call: .
j_call: TRBJ2-5
cdr3_aa: CASSEAAKETQYF
cdr3_nt: TGTGCCAGCAGTGAGGCGGCTAAAGAGACCCAGTACTTC

clone_size: .
v_call: TRBV5-1
d_call: .
j_call: TRBJ1-4
cdr3_aa: CASSPHRQGATNEKLFF
cdr3_nt: TGCGCCAGCAGCCCACACCGACAAGGGGCAACTAATGAAAAACTGTTTTTT

clone_size: .
v_call: TRBV5-1
d_call: .
j_call: TRBJ2-1
cdr3_aa: CASSLRDSNEQFF
cdr3_nt: TGCGCCAGCAGCTTGAGGGACTCCAATGAGCAGTTCTTC

clone_size: .
v_call: TRBV6-5
d_call: TRBD2
j_call: TRBJ2-2
cdr3_aa: CASNRLAIAGELFF
cdr3_nt: TGTGCCAGCAACCGACTAGCAATTGCCGGGGAGCTGTTTTTT

clone_size: .
v_call: TRBV18
d_call: .
j_call: TRBJ2-5
cdr3_aa: CASSKQSQETQYF
cdr3_nt: TGTGCCAGCTCCAAACAGTCCCAAGAGACCCAGTACTTC

clone_size: .
v_call: TRBV6-5
d_call: TRBD2
j_call: TRBJ2-1
cdr3_aa: CASSYSGLGAEQFF
cdr3_nt: TGTGCCAGCAGTTACTCGGGACTAGGTGCGGAGCAGTTCTTC

clone_size: .
v_call: TRBV29-1
d_call: .
j_call: TRBJ1-2
cdr3_aa: CSVEVGRFYGYTF
cdr3_nt: TGCAGCGTTGAAGTGGGGCGATTCTATGGCTACACCTTC

clone_size: .
v_call: TRBV30
d_call: TRBD1
j_call: TRBJ1-5
cdr3_aa: CAWGTGTGGSEPQHF
cdr3_nt: TGTGCCTGGGGTACCGGGACAGGGGGCTCGGAGCCCCAGCATTTT

clone_size: .
v_call: TRBV6-5
d_call: TRBD1
j_call: TRBJ2-7
cdr3_aa: CASRTGWESYEQYF
cdr3_nt: TGTGCCAGCAGGACAGGGTGGGAATCCTACGAGCAGTACTTC

clone_size: once
v_call: TRBV5-4
d_call: .
j_call: TRBJ2-1
cdr3_aa: CASSFPDSNEQFF
cdr3_nt: TGTGCCAGCAGCTTTCCCGACTCCAATGAGCAGTTCTTC